This T cell receptor (beta chain) was observed in a study of blood T cell repertoires in COVID-19. Across the study: Researchers got acute and convalescent COVID-19 samples from the United States, Italy and Spain. T cells, B-cell-depleted T cells, or PBMCs provided the cDNA or gDNA that served as material.

How the authors handled the data: Amplification of reference gene primers provided the estimated nucleated cell counts. The method was immunoSEQ multiplex PCR; TCRdb's version includes in-frame clones alone and lacks a portion of them. V, J and clone size derive from that table, while D and trimming were established from the DNA sequence. Among over 400,000 clones listed, 80% to 90% were seen once. The length of the CDR3 is 15 residues. Germline assignment: CDR1 MNHEY and CDR2 SVGEGT. V trimming: 5 bases; J trimming: 6 bases; junction bases outside the gene matches: 4. The sample taken for sequencing was peripheral blood. This chain joins TRBV6-2 or TRBV6-3 and TRBJ2-1, with TRBD2 matching over 13 bases. This clonotype originated in a human donor in a cohort sampled during active COVID-19. CDR3 amino acids: CASSPGLAGANEQFF. The CDR3 DNA is TGTGCCAGCAGTCCCGGACTAGCGGGAGCCAATGAGCAGTTCTTC.